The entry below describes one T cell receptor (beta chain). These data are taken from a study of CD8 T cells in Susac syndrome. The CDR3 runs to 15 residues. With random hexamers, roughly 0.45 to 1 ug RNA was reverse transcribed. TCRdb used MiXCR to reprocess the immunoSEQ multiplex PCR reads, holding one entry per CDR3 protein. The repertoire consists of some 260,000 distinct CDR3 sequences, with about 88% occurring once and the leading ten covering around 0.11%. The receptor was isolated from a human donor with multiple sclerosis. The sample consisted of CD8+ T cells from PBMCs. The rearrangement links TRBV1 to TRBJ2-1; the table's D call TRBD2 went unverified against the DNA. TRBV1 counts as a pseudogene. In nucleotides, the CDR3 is TGCACCAGCAGCCAGCGGGAGGTTTGGGACAATGAGCAGTTCTTC. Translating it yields CTSSQREVWDNEQFF.